One sample yielded the 10 T cell receptor beta chains listed below, sequenced in a study of CXCR3-negative and CXCR3-positive naive CD8 T cells. Carrying UMI labels, the TRB cDNA libraries were prepared through 5' RACE. After re-calling the 5' RACE reads, TCRdb lists one entry per CDR3 protein, DNA absent. This listing includes fewer than 80,000 distinct CDR3 sequences. Sequencing was performed on naive CXCR3- CD8+ T cells from blood. As for subset: CD45RO-CCR7+CD27+CD95- naive CD8+ T cells lacking CXCR3 (TNR3-). The receptor source for this set is a human donor in good health. Some clones in this sample may be carry-over from other donors' samples.

V gene TRBV18 combines with J gene TRBJ2-1; TCRdb proposes TRBD2, but this gene call is untestable without DNA. CDR1 is KGHSH, CDR2 LQKENI, per germline. The CDR3 sequence is 16 residues long. The CDR3 sequence is CASSPRTTSVNNEQFF.

The J gene is TRBJ2-7, the V gene TRBV29-1; TCRdb's D call of TRBD1 is untestable without DNA. Germline V gene sequence: CDR1 SQVTM, CDR2 ANQGSEA. CDR3 size: 13 residues. The CDR3 is CSATGTGSYEQYF.

The chain recombines TRBV6-2 or TRBV6-3 with TRBJ2-3; TCRdb lists TRBD1, though no DNA is available to test this call. This CDR3 is 15 amino acids long. In germline, CDR1 is MNHEY, CDR2 SVGEGT. CDR3 residues: CASSPRGEITDTQYF.

The J gene is TRBJ1-1, the V gene TRBV4-3. CDR3 size: 15 residues. CDR1 is LGHNA, CDR2 YSLEER, per germline. CDR3 loop: CASSQGAGGFTEAFF.

The rearrangement links TRBV12-3 or TRBV12-4 to TRBJ2-2; TCRdb's D call, TRBD1, is unchecked because there is no DNA. The CDR3 consists of 16 residues. CDR3 loop: CASSPPSTGDTGELFF.

The chain joins TRBV20-1 to TRBJ2-1; as DNA is missing, the TRBD1 call by TCRdb cannot be tested. Germline-derived CDR1 and CDR2 are DFQATT and SNEGSKA (reference sequence). This CDR3 is built from 14 residues. CDR3 sequence: CSAIGQSSYNEQFF.

The chain employs TRBV5-4 and TRBJ2-2; as DNA is missing, the TRBD1 call by TCRdb cannot be tested. Germline loops: CDR1 SGHNT, CDR2 YYREEE (reference sequence). The CDR3 runs to 16 residues. CDR3 region: CASSLVPGTGSGELFF.

The chain's CDR3 is CSVVGVNTGELFF. V gene TRBV29-1 combines with J gene TRBJ2-2. The CDR3 has 13 amino acids. The V gene's germline CDR1 is SQVTM and CDR2 ANQGSEA.

The V and J genes are TRBV7-7 and TRBJ2-1; TCRdb's assignment of TRBD1 cannot be checked, as there is no DNA. The CDR3 sequence is 14 residues long. The V gene's germline CDR1 is SSHAT and CDR2 FNYEAQ (reference sequence). The chain's CDR3 is CASSYGQGYNEQSF.

The rearrangement uses TRBV5-5 and TRBJ2-3; TCRdb names TRBD1, which stays unverified in the absence of DNA. CDR1 is SGHKS and CDR2 is YYEKEE in the germline V gene (reference sequence). The CDR3 spans 17 residues. This CDR3 is CASSMVLGTASTDTQYF.